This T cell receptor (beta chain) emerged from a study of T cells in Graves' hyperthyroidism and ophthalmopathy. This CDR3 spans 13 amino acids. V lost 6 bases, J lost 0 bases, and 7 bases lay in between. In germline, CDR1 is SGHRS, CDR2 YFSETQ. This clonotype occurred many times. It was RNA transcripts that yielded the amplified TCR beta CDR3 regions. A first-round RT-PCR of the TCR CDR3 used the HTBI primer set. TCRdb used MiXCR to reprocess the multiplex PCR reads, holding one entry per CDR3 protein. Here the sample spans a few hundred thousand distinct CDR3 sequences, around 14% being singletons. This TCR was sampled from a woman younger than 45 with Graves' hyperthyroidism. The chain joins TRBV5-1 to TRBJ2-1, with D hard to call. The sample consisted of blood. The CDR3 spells CASMASSYNEQFF. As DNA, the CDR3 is TGCGCCAGCATGGCGAGCTCCTACAATGAGCAGTTCTTC. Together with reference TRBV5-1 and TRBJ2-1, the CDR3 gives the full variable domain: KAGVTQTPRYLIKTRGQQVTLSCSPISGHRSVSWYQQTPGQGLQFLFEYFSETQRNKGNFPGRFSGRQFSNSRSEMNVSTLELGDSALYLCASMASSYNEQFFGPGTRLTVL.